This record concerns one T cell receptor (beta chain) sequence. This record belongs to a study of a mutant IDH1 vaccine in newly diagnosed glioma. The table came from immunoSEQ multiplex PCR; TCRdb's copy has only in-frame clones and leaves some out. The top ten clones hold approximately 2.6% of a sample with tens of thousands of clones, approximately 86% of them seen once. Time point described: baseline, week 1 (first vaccination visit). The treatment is: pre-vaccination baseline after standard-of-care therapy. Unmatched junction bases numbered 12, after V lost 5 bases and J lost 3 bases. The CDR3 covers 16 residues. Per the germline V gene, CDR1 is SEHNR and CDR2 is FQNEAQ (reference sequence).

V gene TRBV7-9 combines with J gene TRBJ1-2; 7 nucleotides line up with TRBD1. Sequenced here: PBMCs, sampled from a glioma patient treated with radiotherapy, temozolomide or both. This receptor was obtained from a man aged 25 to 45 with glioma. The DNA for the CDR3 is TGTGCCAGCAGCCAAAGCACCCAGGGGGTCGACTATGGCTACACCTTC. As protein: CASSQSTQGVDYGYTF.